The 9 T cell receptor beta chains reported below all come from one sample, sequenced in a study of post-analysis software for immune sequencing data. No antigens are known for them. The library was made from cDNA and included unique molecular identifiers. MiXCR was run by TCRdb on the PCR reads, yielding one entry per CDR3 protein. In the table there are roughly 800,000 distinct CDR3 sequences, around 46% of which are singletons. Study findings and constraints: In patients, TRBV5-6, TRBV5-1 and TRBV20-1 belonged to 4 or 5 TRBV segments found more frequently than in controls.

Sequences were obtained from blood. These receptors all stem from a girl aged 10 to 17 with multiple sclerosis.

This CDR3 is CASSDRTTTNYGYTF. The CDR3 DNA reads TGTGCCAGCAGTGACCGGACAACTACTAACTATGGCTACACCTTC. This chain joins TRBV2 and TRBJ1-2; tentative D call: TRBD1 (5 bases). This CDR3 spans 15 amino acids. Germline CDR1 reads SNHLY; CDR2 reads FYNNEI. Trimming cost V 3 bases and J 0 bases, with 11 bases left between them.

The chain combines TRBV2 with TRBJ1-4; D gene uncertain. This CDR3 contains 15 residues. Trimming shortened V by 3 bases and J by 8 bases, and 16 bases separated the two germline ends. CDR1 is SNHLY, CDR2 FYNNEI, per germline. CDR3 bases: TGTGCCAGCAGTGAGTCTGTCCTCCTGGGGGAAAAACTGTTTTTT. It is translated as CASSESVLLGEKLFF. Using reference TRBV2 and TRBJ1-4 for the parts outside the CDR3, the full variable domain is EPEVTQTPSHQVTQMGQEVILRCVPISNHLYFYWYRQILGQKVEFLVSFYNNEISEKSEIFDDQFSVERPDGSNFTLKIRSTKLEDSAMYFCASSESVLLGEKLFFGSGTQLSVL.

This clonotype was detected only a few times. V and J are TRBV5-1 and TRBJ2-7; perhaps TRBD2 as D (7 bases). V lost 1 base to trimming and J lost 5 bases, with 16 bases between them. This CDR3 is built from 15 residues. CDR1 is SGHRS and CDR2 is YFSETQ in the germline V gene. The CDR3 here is CASSLSPGGIDEQYF. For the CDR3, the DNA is TGCGCCAGCAGCTTGAGTCCGGGGGGCATCGACGAGCAGTACTTC.

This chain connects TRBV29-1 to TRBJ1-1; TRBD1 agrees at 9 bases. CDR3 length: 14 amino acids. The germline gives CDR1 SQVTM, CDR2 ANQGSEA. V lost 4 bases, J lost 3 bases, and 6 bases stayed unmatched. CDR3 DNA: TGCAGCGTTGGGACAGGGGCTGGGTACACTGAAGCTTTCTTT. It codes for CSVGTGAGYTEAFF.

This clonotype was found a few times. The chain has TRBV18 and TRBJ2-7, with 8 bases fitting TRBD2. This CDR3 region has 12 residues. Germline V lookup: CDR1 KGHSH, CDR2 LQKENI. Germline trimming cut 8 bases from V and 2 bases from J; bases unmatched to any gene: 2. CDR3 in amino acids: CASGGRPYEQYF. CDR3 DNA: TGTGCCAGCGGCGGGAGGCCCTACGAGCAGTACTTC. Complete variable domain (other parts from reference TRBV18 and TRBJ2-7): NAGVMQNPRHLVRRRGQEARLRCSPMKGHSHVYWYRQLPEEGLKFMVYLQKENIIDESGMPKERFSAEFPKEGPSILRIQQVVRGDSAAYFCASGGRPYEQYFGPGTRLTVT.

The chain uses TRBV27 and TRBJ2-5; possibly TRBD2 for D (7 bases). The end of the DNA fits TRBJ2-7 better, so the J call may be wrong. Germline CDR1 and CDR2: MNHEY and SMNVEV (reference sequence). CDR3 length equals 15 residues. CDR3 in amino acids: CASSLSRGPSYEQYF. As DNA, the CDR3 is TGTGCCAGCAGTTTATCGCGGGGGCCAAGCTACGAGCAGTACTTC.

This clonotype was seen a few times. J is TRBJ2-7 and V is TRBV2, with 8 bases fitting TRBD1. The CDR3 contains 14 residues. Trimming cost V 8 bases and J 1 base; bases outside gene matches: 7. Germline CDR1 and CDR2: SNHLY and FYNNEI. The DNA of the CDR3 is TGTGCCAGCGGAAGACAGGGGACGTCCTACGAGCAGTACTTC. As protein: CASGRQGTSYEQYF.

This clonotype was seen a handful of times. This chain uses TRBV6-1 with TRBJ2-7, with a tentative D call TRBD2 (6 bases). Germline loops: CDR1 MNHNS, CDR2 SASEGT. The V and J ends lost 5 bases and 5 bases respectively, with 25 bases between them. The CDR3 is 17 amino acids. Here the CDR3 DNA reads TGTGCCAGCAGTACGGGCCTGTTGGAGGGCGGTAGCGACGAGCAGTACTTC. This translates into CASSTGLLEGGSDEQYF.

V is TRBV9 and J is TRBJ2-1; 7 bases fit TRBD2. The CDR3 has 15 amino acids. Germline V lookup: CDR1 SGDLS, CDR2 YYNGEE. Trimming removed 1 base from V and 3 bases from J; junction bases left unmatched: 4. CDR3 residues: CASSVHSGVYNEQFF. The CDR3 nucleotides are TGTGCCAGCAGCGTACACAGCGGGGTCTACAATGAGCAGTTCTTC.